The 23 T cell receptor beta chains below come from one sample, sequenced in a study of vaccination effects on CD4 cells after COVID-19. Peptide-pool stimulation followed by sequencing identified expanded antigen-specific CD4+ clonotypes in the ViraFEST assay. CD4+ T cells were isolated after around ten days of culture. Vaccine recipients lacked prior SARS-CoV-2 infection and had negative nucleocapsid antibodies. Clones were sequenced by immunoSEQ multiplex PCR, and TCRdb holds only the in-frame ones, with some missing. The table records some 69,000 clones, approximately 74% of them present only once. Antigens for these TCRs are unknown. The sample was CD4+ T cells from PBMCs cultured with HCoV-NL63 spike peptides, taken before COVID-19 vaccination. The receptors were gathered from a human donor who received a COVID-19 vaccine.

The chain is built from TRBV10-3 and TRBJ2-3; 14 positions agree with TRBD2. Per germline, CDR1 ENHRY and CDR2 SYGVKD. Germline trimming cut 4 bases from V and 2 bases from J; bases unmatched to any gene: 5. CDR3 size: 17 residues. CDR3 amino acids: CAISGRLAGGATDTQYF. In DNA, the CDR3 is TGTGCCATCAGTGGGAGACTAGCGGGGGGGGCCACAGATACGCAGTATTTT.

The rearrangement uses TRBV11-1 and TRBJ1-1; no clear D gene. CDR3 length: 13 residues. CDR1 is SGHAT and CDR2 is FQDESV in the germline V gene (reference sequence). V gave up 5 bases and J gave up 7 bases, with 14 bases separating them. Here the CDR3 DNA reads TGTGCCAGCAGCACAACCCGGTCCGTTGAAGCTTTCTTT. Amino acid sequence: CASSTTRSVEAFF. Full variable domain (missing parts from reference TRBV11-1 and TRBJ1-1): EAEVAQSPRYKITEKSQAVAFWCDPISGHATLYWYRQILGQGPELLVQFQDESVVDDSQLPKDRFSAERLKGVDSTLKIQPAELGDSAMYLCASSTTRSVEAFFGQGTRLTVV.

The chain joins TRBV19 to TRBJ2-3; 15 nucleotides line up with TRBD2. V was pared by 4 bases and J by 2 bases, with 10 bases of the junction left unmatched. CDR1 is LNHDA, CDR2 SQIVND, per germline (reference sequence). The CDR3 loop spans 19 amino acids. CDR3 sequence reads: CASSTGLAGGKRYTDTQYF. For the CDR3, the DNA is TGTGCCAGTAGTACGGGACTAGCGGGGGGCAAGAGGTACACAGATACGCAGTATTTT.

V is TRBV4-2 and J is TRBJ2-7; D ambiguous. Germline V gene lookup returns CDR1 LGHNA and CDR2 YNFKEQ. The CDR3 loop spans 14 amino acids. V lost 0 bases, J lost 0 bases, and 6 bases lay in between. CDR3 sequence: CASSQEKDSYEQYV. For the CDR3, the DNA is TGTGCCAGCAGCCAAGAGAAGGACTCCTACGAGCAGTACGTC.

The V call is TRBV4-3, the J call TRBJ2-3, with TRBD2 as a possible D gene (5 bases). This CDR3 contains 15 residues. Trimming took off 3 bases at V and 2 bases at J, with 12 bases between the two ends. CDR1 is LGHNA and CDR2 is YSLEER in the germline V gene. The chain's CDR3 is CASSHQDLNTDTQYF. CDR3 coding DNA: TGCGCCAGCAGCCACCAGGACTTGAACACAGATACGCAGTATTTT.

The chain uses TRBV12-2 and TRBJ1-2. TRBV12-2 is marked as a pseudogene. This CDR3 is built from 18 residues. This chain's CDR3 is CASRLAPKDDPGGHGYTF. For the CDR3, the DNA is TGTGCAAGTCGCTTAGCCCCCAAAGATGACCCGGGTGGTCATGGCTACACCTTC.

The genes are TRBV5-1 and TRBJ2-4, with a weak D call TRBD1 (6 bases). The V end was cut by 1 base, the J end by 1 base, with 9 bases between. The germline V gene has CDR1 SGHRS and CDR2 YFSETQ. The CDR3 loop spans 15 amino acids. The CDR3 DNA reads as TGCGCCAGCAGCTTGTTTCAGGGGGCCAAAAACATTCAGTACTTC. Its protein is CASSLFQGAKNIQYF.

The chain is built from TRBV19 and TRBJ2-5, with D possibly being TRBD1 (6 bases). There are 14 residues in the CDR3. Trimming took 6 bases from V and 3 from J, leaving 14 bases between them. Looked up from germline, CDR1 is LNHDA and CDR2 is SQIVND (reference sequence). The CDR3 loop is CASRTRGQEETQYF. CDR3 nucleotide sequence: TGTGCCAGTAGAACCAGGGGTCAGGAAGAGACCCAGTACTTC.

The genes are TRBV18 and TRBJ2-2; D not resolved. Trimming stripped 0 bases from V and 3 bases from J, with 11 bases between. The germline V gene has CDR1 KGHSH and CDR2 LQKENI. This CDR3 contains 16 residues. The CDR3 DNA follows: TGTGCCAGCTCACCACCCTCCCGCAGATACACCGGGGAGCTGTTTTTT. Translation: CASSPPSRRYTGELFF.

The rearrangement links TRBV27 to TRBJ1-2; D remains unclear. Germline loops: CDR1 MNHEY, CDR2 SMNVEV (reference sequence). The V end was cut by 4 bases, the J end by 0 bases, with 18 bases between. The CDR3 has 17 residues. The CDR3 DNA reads TGTGCCAGCAGTTCACGGGTAAACCCCTTCTCTAACTATGGCTACACCTTC. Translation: CASSSRVNPFSNYGYTF.

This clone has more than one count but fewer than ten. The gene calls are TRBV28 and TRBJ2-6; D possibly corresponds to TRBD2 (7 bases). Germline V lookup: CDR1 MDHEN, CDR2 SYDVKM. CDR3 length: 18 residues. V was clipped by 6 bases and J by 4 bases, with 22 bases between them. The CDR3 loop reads CASSKGGFSASGANVLTF. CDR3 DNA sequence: TGTGCCAGCAGCAAGGGGGGGTTTAGCGCGTCCGGGGCCAACGTCCTGACTTTC.

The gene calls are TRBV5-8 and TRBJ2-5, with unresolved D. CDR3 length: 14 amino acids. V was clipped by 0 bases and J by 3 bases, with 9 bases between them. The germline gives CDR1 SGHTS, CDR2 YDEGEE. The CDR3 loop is CASSLGRAEETQYF. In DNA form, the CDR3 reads TGTGCCAGCAGCTTGGGCCGGGCGGAAGAGACCCAGTACTTC. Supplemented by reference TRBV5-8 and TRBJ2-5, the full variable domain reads EAGVTQSPTHLIKTRGQQATLRCSPISGHTSVYWYQQALGLGLQFLLWYDEGEERNRGNFPPRFSGRQFPNYSSELNVNALELEDSALYLCASSLGRAEETQYFGPGTRLLVL.

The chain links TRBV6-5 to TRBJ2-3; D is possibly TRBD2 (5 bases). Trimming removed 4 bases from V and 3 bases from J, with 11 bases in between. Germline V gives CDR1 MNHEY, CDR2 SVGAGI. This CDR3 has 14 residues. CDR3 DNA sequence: TGTGCCAGCAGTTCACTAGGAAGTACAGATACGCAGTATTTT. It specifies CASSSLGSTDTQYF.

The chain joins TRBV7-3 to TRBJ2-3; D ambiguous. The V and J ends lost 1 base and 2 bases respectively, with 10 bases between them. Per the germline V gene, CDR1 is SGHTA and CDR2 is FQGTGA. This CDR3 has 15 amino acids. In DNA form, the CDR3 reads TGTGCCAGCAGCTTAAGCAGCAGGTTCACAGATACGCAGTATTTT. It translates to CASSLSSRFTDTQYF.

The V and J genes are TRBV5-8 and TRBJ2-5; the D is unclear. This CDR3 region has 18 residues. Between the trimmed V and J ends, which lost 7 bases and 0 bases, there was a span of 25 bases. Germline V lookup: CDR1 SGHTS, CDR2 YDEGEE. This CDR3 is CASPRAPFTETNQETQYF. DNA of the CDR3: TGTGCCAGCCCTCGCGCCCCCTTTACAGAGACAAACCAAGAGACCCAGTACTTC.

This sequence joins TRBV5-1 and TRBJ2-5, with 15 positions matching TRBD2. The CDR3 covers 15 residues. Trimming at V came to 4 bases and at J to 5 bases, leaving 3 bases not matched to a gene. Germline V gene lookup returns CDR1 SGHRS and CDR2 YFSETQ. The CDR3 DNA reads TGCGCCAGCAGCCCTGGGACTAGCGGGGGGGAGACCCAGTACTTC. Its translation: CASSPGTSGGETQYF.

CDR3 region: CASSFRTGFILGSPLHF. As DNA, the CDR3 is TGTGCCAGTAGTTTCCGGACAGGGTTTATTCTGGGTTCACCCCTCCACTTT. The rearrangement uses TRBV19 and TRBJ1-6; TRBD1 matches at 8 bases. In germline, CDR1 is LNHDA, CDR2 SQIVND (reference sequence). The CDR3 extends over 17 amino acids. After removal of 5 bases from V and 9 bases from J, the junction contained 15 bases not matched to a gene. Complete variable domain (other parts from reference TRBV19 and TRBJ1-6): DGGITQSPKYLFRKEGQNVTLSCEQNLNHDAMYWYRQDPGQGLRLIYYSQIVNDFQKGDIAEGYSVSREKKESFPLTVTSAQKNPTAFYLCASSFRTGFILGSPLHFGNGTRLTVT.

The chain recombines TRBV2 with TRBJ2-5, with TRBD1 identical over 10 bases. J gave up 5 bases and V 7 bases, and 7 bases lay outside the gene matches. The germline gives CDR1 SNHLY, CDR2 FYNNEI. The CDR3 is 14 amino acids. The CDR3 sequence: CASKGQGIQETQYF. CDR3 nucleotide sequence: TGTGCCAGCAAGGGACAGGGGATCCAGGAGACCCAGTACTTC. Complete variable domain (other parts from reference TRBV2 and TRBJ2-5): EPEVTQTPSHQVTQMGQEVILRCVPISNHLYFYWYRQILGQKVEFLVSFYNNEISEKSEIFDDQFSVERPDGSNFTLKIRSTKLEDSAMYFCASKGQGIQETQYFGPGTRLLVL.

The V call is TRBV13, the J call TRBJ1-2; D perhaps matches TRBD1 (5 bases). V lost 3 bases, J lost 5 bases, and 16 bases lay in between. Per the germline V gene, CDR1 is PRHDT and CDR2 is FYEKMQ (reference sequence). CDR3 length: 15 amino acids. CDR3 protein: CASSFGGASGYGYTF. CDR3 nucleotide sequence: TGTGCCAGCAGCTTCGGAGGGGCGTCAGGATATGGCTACACCTTC.

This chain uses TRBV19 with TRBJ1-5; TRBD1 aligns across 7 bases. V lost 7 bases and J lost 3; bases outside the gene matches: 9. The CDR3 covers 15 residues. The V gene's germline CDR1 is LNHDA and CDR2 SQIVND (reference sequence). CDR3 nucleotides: TGTGCCAGTACCTCAGACAGGGTATACAATCAGCCCCAGCATTTT. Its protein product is CASTSDRVYNQPQHF.

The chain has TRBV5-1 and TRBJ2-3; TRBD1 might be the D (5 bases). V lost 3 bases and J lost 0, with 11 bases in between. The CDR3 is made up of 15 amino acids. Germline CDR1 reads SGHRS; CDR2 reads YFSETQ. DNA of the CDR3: TGCGCCAGCAGCTCACAGGCAGCTAGCACAGATACGCAGTATTTT. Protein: CASSSQAASTDTQYF.

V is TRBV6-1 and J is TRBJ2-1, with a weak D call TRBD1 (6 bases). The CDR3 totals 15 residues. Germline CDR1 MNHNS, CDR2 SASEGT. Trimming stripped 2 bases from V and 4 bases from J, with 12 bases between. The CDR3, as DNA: TGTGCCAGCAGTGAATTTTGGCAGGGGTACAATGAGCAGTTCTTC. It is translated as CASSEFWQGYNEQFF.

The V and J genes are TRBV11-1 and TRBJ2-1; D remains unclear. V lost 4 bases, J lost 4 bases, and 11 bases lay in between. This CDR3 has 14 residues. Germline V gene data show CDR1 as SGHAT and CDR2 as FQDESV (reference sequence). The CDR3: CASSSASRYNEQFF. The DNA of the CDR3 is TGTGCCAGCAGCTCCGCCTCTAGGTACAATGAGCAGTTCTTC.